This paragraph covers one TCR beta chain sequence. No antigen is known for it. The data stem from a study of T cells expressing NK-cell markers. The cDNA for TCR beta came from 5'RACE template switching with UMIs. TCRdb re-called the 5' RACE reads and gives one entry per CDR3 protein, without DNA. This sample contains around 260,000 distinct CDR3 sequences. Germline values: CDR1 SGHVS, CDR2 FQNEAQ. The CDR3 runs to 18 residues. Study-wide points: A few donors' CD3+CD56-NKG2C+ cells were dominated by the same clonotypes.

Sequenced input: blood T cells: a sorted CD56 or NKG2C T cell subset, CD4+ or CD8+ T cells, or bulk PBMC T cells (not recorded which). This clonotype originated in a woman aged 18-70 years in good health. The chain joins TRBV7-8 to TRBJ2-7; TCRdb designates TRBD2, a call that cannot be tested without DNA. CDR3 in amino acids: CASSLVGLAGGPTYEQYF. Using reference TRBV7-8 and TRBJ2-7 for the parts outside the CDR3, the full variable domain is GAGVSQSPRYKVAKRGQDVALRCDPISGHVSLFWYQQALGQGPEFLTYFQNEAQLDKSGLPSDRFFAERPEGSVSTLKIQRTQQEDSAVYLCASSLVGLAGGPTYEQYFGPGTRLTVT.